Presented here are 23 T cell receptor beta chains from one specimen sequenced in a study of T cells in localized non-small cell lung cancer. Assay: immunoSEQ multiplex PCR; the TCRdb copy retains only in-frame clones and omits some. Among 60,000 to 75,000 clones listed, 84% were seen once. Sequenced material: peripheral blood, taken before any cancer treatment. All receptors derive from an older female donor with stage I lung adenocarcinoma.

This clone was counted a single time. V and J are TRBV25-1 and TRBJ1-2, with 7 bases fitting TRBD1. Germline CDR1 and CDR2: MGHDK and SYGVNS. The CDR3 totals 15 residues. With 8 bases clipped from V and 2 bases from J, the junction kept 11 bases outside the gene matches. The CDR3 reads CASGPQGEANYGYTF. CDR3 sequence (DNA): TGTGCCAGCGGGCCGCAGGGGGAAGCGAACTATGGCTACACCTTC.

The V and J genes are TRBV15 and TRBJ2-3; 13 nucleotides match TRBD2. J was trimmed by 6 bases and V by 5 bases; bases with no gene match: 8. The CDR3 covers 16 residues. Germline values: CDR1 LNHNV, CDR2 YYDKDF (reference sequence). CDR3 coding DNA: TGTGCCACCAGCGGCCGACTAGCGGGAGGACTCGATACGCAGTATTTT. Its protein product is CATSGRLAGGLDTQYF.

CDR3 nucleotide sequence: TGTGCCAGCAGCCCCGGACTAGATGAGACCCAGTACTTC. The encoded protein is CASSPGLDETQYF. The rearrangement links TRBV7-8 to TRBJ2-5; 7 bases match TRBD2. Germline trimming cut 5 bases from V and 5 bases from J; bases unmatched to any gene: 5. This CDR3 comprises 13 residues. Germline loops: CDR1 SGHVS, CDR2 FQNEAQ.

Only a few counts were recorded for this clone. The gene calls are TRBV6-1 and TRBJ2-4; D is unresolved. The CDR3 contains 12 residues. Trimming cost V 4 bases and J 7 bases, with 8 bases left between them. CDR1 is MNHNS and CDR2 is SASEGT in the germline V gene. The CDR3 DNA reads TGTGCCAGCAGTGGAGACGTCAACATTCAGTACTTC. Amino acid sequence: CASSGDVNIQYF.

In this sample, this clone turned up once. V and J are TRBV19 and TRBJ1-4; D remains ambiguous. The CDR3 covers 15 residues. Per germline, CDR1 LNHDA and CDR2 SQIVND (reference sequence). The V end was cut by 3 bases, the J end by 8 bases, with 16 bases between. CDR3 loop: CASSIGGRVEEKLFF. The DNA of the CDR3 is TGTGCCAGTAGTATTGGTGGCCGGGTGGAAGAAAAACTGTTTTTT.

The V gene is TRBV27, the J gene TRBJ1-5; 11 bases fit TRBD1. The CDR3 is 20 residues long. With 0 bases clipped from V and 0 bases from J, the junction kept 10 bases outside the gene matches. Germline V gene data show CDR1 as MNHEY and CDR2 as SMNVEV (reference sequence). In DNA form, the CDR3 reads TGTGCCAGCAGTTTATCTTTCGCCGGGACAGGGGGATATAGCAATCAGCCCCAGCATTTT. Amino acid sequence: CASSLSFAGTGGYSNQPQHF.

As for this clone: Distinct nucleotide sequences in the sample also encode this CDR3. The chain uses TRBV29-1 and TRBJ2-3; D unclear. V was trimmed by 3 bases and J by 2 bases, leaving 9 bases between them. The CDR3 is made up of 13 amino acids. CDR1 is SQVTM and CDR2 is ANQGSEA in the germline V gene. This CDR3 reads CSVDKSSTDTQYF. The CDR3 coding sequence is TGCAGCGTTGATAAGTCGTCCACAGATACGCAGTATTTT.

The CDR3 protein is CASSAPGGQGTDTQYF. CDR3 in DNA: TGTGCCAGCAGCGCCCCAGGGGGACAGGGCACAGATACGCAGTATTTT. The chain recombines TRBV7-3 with TRBJ2-3, with 8 positions matching TRBD1. The trim removed 5 bases at V and 1 base at J, leaving 8 bases unmatched. The CDR3 is made up of 16 amino acids. The germline V gene encodes CDR1 SGHTA and CDR2 FQGTGA.

The chain joins TRBV6-5 to TRBJ1-2, with D unresolved. The V gene lost 10 bases and the J gene lost 0 bases, with 12 bases spanning the gap. The CDR3 has 13 amino acids. Looked up from germline, CDR1 is MNHEY and CDR2 is SVGAGI. The CDR3 region is CATLGGANYGYTF. CDR3 in DNA: TGTGCCACCTTAGGTGGGGCTAACTATGGCTACACCTTC.

The rearrangement joins TRBV5-1 to TRBJ2-7; 8 bases map to TRBD2. Germline trimming cut 0 bases from V and 3 bases from J; bases unmatched to any gene: 11. This CDR3 region has 17 residues. Per the germline V gene, CDR1 is SGHRS and CDR2 is YFSETQ. The CDR3 bases are TGCGCCAGCAGCTTGGCCTCGGGAGCGGGAGTCAACTACGAGCAGTACTTC. It codes for CASSLASGAGVNYEQYF.

This clone was seen a handful of times. The chain has TRBV27 and TRBJ2-7, with TRBD2 matching 11 bases. V was pared by 4 bases and J by 3 bases, with 5 bases of the junction left unmatched. Germline CDR1 reads MNHEY; CDR2 reads SMNVEV (reference sequence). The CDR3 contains 15 residues. In DNA, the CDR3 is TGTGCCAGCAGTTCACCTAGCGGGGGGCACTACGAGCAGTACTTC. Its translation is CASSSPSGGHYEQYF.

This rearrangement joins TRBV5-1 to TRBJ2-5; D is possibly TRBD1 or TRBD2 (6 bases each). V was pared by 3 bases and J by 2 bases, with 11 bases between. Germline CDR1 reads SGHRS; CDR2 reads YFSETQ. CDR3 size: 14 residues. CDR3: CASSWGATQETQYF. For the CDR3, the DNA is TGCGCCAGCAGCTGGGGGGCTACTCAAGAGACCCAGTACTTC.

This chain connects TRBV5-8 to TRBJ2-6; the D is unclear. Per the germline V gene, CDR1 is SGHTS and CDR2 is YDEGEE. The CDR3 spans 15 residues. The ends were cut back, 7 bases at V and 5 bases at J, with 16 bases in the middle. CDR3 nucleotide sequence: TGTGCCAGCCTGTCCACACAAAGTCGGGCCAACGTCCTGACTTTC. Protein sequence: CASLSTQSRANVLTF.

The J gene is TRBJ1-1, the V gene TRBV7-9; D remains unclear. In germline, CDR1 is SEHNR, CDR2 FQNEAQ (reference sequence). Trimming shortened V by 5 bases and J by 2 bases, and 12 bases separated the two germline ends. The length of the CDR3 is 14 residues. The CDR3 bases are TGTGCCAGCAGCCAGCCCCCGGGAAACACTGAAGCTTTCTTT. Translated, it gives CASSQPPGNTEAFF.

This clone was picked up one time. Other DNA sequences in this sample translate to the same CDR3. J is TRBJ2-7 and V is TRBV19, with D perhaps matching TRBD1 or TRBD2 (6 bases each). From germline, CDR1 is LNHDA and CDR2 SQIVND (reference sequence). The V gene lost 2 bases and the J gene lost 0 bases, with 14 bases spanning the gap. The CDR3 contains 16 residues. CDR3 in DNA: TGTGCCAGTAGTATATGGTCGGGGGCGAGCTCCTACGAGCAGTACTTC. It encodes CASSIWSGASSYEQYF.

The rearrangement joins TRBV4-1 to TRBJ1-5; no firm D call. The germline V and J ends were trimmed by 0 bases and 4 bases, with 16 bases remaining between them. CDR1 and CDR2 from the germline V gene are MGHRA and YSYEKL. The CDR3 extends over 17 amino acids. CDR3 loop: CASSQELAARGNQPQHF. The CDR3 region has the DNA TGCGCCAGCAGCCAAGAGCTCGCAGCCCGAGGAAATCAGCCCCAGCATTTT.

This clone was seen a handful of times. V and J are TRBV19 and TRBJ2-3; 8 bases are a match to TRBD1. The CDR3 runs to 14 residues. Unmatched junction bases numbered 2, after V lost 6 bases and J lost 0 bases. Germline-derived CDR1 and CDR2 are LNHDA and SQIVND (reference sequence). In nucleotides, the CDR3 is TGTGCCAGTAGCGACAGGGGAAGCACAGATACGCAGTATTTT. This translates into CASSDRGSTDTQYF.

The rearrangement uses TRBV6-1 and TRBJ2-5; 9 bases map to TRBD2. Germline loops: CDR1 MNHNS, CDR2 SASEGT. The CDR3 contains 14 residues. V shed 6 bases and J 5 bases; nucleotides not matched to a gene: 7. CDR3 residues: CASSRSGSGETQYF. CDR3 DNA: TGTGCCAGCAGCCGTAGCGGGAGTGGGGAGACCCAGTACTTC.

The rearrangement uses TRBV6-6 and TRBJ2-2; D remains unclear. V was trimmed by 4 bases and J by 8 bases, leaving 8 bases between them. Looked up from germline, CDR1 is MNHNY and CDR2 is SVGAGI (reference sequence). The CDR3 is 12 amino acids. The CDR3 protein is CASSWSPGELFF. The CDR3 nucleotides are TGTGCCAGCAGTTGGTCACCTGGGGAGCTGTTTTTT.

This clone was seen just once. The rearrangement uses TRBV19 and TRBJ2-2; possible D gene TRBD2, 5 bases. With 2 bases removed from V and 5 bases from J, the gap between germline ends came to 12 bases. The CDR3 loop spans 15 amino acids. From germline, CDR1 is LNHDA and CDR2 SQIVND (reference sequence). CDR3 in DNA: TGTGCCAGTAGTATAAGGACTCCTGGGACCGGGGAGCTGTTTTTT. It is translated as CASSIRTPGTGELFF.

The chain links TRBV5-5 to TRBJ1-2, with D uncertain. This CDR3 has 13 amino acids. The germline V and J ends were trimmed by 4 bases and 4 bases, with 11 bases remaining between them. Germline V CDR1 and CDR2: SGHKS, YYEKEE (reference sequence). The CDR3 reads CASSKTDSYGYTF. The CDR3 DNA follows: TGTGCCAGCAGCAAGACTGATTCCTATGGCTACACCTTC. The full variable domain, in which reference TRBV5-5 and TRBJ1-2 provide the parts outside the CDR3, is DAGVTQSPTHLIKTRGQQVTLRCSPISGHKSVSWYQQVLGQGPQFIFQYYEKEERGRGNFPDRFSARQFPNYSSELNVNALLLGDSALYLCASSKTDSYGYTFGSGTRLTVV.

The genes are TRBV14 and TRBJ1-2; the D is unclear. The CDR3 is 19 residues long. Germline V gene data show CDR1 as SGHDN and CDR2 as FVKESK. Trimming cost V 0 bases and J 0 bases, with 20 bases left between them. The CDR3 DNA sequence: TGTGCCAGCAGCCAAGACTTTTCGCGCAGGCTCCTATCTAACTATGGCTACACCTTC. Translation: CASSQDFSRRLLSNYGYTF.

This chain's CDR3 is CASSRRNYGYTF. In DNA, the CDR3 is TGTGCCAGCAGCCGGAGAAACTATGGCTACACCTTC. The gene calls are TRBV6-6 and TRBJ1-2, with D unresolved. V was cut by 6 bases and J by 2 bases, with 7 bases left in between. CDR1 and CDR2 from the germline V gene are MNHNY and SVGAGI (reference sequence). The CDR3 is 12 amino acids.